This T cell receptor beta chain was obtained from a study of T-cell memory formation after mild COVID-19. The study, taken as a whole, reports: CD4+ contracting clones were mainly CM and EM; CD8+ ones, EMRA. Contracting clones from day 15 to 85 showed balanced CD4/CD8; later expanders favored CD4+.

Sample barcodes and UMIs were carried by the TCR alpha and TCR beta cDNA libraries that 5'RACE generated with constant-segment primers. TCRdb ran MiXCR on the 5' RACE reads and lists one entry per CDR3 protein. The sample carries 250,000 to 300,000 distinct CDR3 sequences, around 15% recorded once. This CDR3 has 12 residues. The V and J ends lost 5 bases and 5 bases respectively, with 10 bases between them. Germline V gives CDR1 SGDLS, CDR2 YYNGEE. About this clonotype itself: Its antigen is as yet unknown.

The TCR was taken from a man aged 18 to 29 who had mild COVID-19 (a few samples of this study predate the infection). Cell type and time point are not known. Material for sequencing was PBMCs or a T cell subset sorted from them (not recorded which). The rearrangement uses TRBV9 and TRBJ2-5; D unresolved. As DNA, the CDR3 is TGTGCCAGCAGAGGGATCGGGGAGACCCAGTACTTC. Protein sequence: CASRGIGETQYF.